One sample yielded the 9 T cell receptor beta chains listed below, sequenced in a study of OX40 agonist ivuxolimab in advanced cancers. Generated by immunoSEQ multiplex PCR, the TCRdb table keeps only in-frame clones and is missing some. The data hold 66,000 or so clones, with more than 70% observed a single time. This specimen was CD4+ or CD8+ T cells sorted from blood, taken in a trial of the OX40 agonist ivuxolimab. The receptors come from an adult with an advanced solid tumor such as melanoma, head and neck, liver or kidney cancer.

This clone was seen only once. The V call is TRBV6-6, the J call TRBJ1-5, with a weak D call TRBD1 (6 bases). Germline V CDR1 and CDR2: MNHNY, SVGAGI (reference sequence). V lost 8 bases and J 0 bases, leaving 11 bases between the germline ends. The CDR3 consists of 14 residues. The CDR3 sequence: CASGGGGSNQPQHF. In DNA, the CDR3 is TGTGCCAGCGGGGGCGGCGGTAGCAATCAGCCCCAGCATTTT.

The gene calls are TRBV9 and TRBJ2-5, with 14 bases identical to TRBD2. Germline V gene sequence: CDR1 SGDLS, CDR2 YYNGEE. The V gene end was trimmed by 4 bases and the J gene end by 2 bases; junction bases not matched to a gene: 10. The CDR3 has 18 amino acids. CDR3 loop: CASSSGTSGRWGQETQYF. The CDR3, as DNA: TGTGCCAGCAGCTCTGGGACTAGCGGGAGATGGGGGCAAGAGACCCAGTACTTC.

The chain uses TRBV5-1 and TRBJ2-7; 7 nucleotides match TRBD2. Unmatched junction bases numbered 7, after V lost 5 bases and J lost 2 bases. The length of the CDR3 is 14 residues. In germline, CDR1 is SGHRS, CDR2 YFSETQ. CDR3 coding DNA: TGCGCCAGCAGGCCGGGACTAAATACCTACGAGCAGTACTTC. It translates to CASRPGLNTYEQYF.

The chain recombines TRBV18 with TRBJ1-1; possibly TRBD1 for D (6 bases). This CDR3 spans 13 amino acids. CDR1 KGHSH and CDR2 LQKENI come from the germline V gene. V lost 6 bases and J 8 bases, leaving 16 bases between the germline ends. CDR3 region: CASSQEQGNEAFF. Written as DNA, the CDR3 is TGTGCCAGCTCGCAGGAGCAGGGGAACGAAGCTTTCTTT.

V gene TRBV4-1 combines with J gene TRBJ1-1, with a possible D match to TRBD1 (5 bases). Trimming left V 6 bases short and J 0 bases short, with 11 bases between. CDR3 length equals 14 residues. The germline V gene has CDR1 MGHRA and CDR2 YSYEKL. The CDR3 is CASRGVTVNTEAFF. For the CDR3, the DNA is TGCGCCAGCAGGGGGGTGACGGTGAACACTGAAGCTTTCTTT.

The gene calls are TRBV12-5 and TRBJ1-1; possible D gene TRBD1, 5 bases. V lost 7 bases, J lost 0 bases, and 21 bases lay in between. This CDR3 has 17 amino acids. Germline CDR1 is LGHNT and CDR2 is FRNRAP. The CDR3 sequence is CASEEGLDSPMNTEAFF. CDR3 nucleotides: TGTGCTAGTGAAGAAGGCCTAGACAGCCCCATGAACACTGAAGCTTTCTTT.

The chain combines TRBV4-2 with TRBJ2-7; D is ambiguous. The CDR3 contains 15 residues. The germline V gene encodes CDR1 LGHNA and CDR2 YNFKEQ. The V end lost 0 bases, the J end lost 4 bases, and 13 bases lay between the germline ends. The CDR3 DNA reads as TGTGCCAGCAGCCAAGAGGTACTCGGGTGGTACGAGCAGTACTTC. This translates into CASSQEVLGWYEQYF.

The genes are TRBV27 and TRBJ1-4; 9 nucleotides agree with TRBD1. Germline values: CDR1 MNHEY, CDR2 SMNVEV (reference sequence). V trimming: 0 bases; J trimming: 7 bases; junction bases outside the gene matches: 3. The CDR3 consists of 15 residues. DNA for the CDR3: TGTGCCAGCAGTTTATCACAGGGACAGGGTGAAAAACTGTTTTTT. This codes for CASSLSQGQGEKLFF.

The chain links TRBV9 to TRBJ1-2; perhaps TRBD1 as D (6 bases). Trimming took 0 bases from V and 2 from J, leaving 8 bases between them. This CDR3 has 14 amino acids. The germline CDR1 and CDR2 sequences are SGDLS and YYNGEE. The CDR3 region is CASSVDRANYGYTF. CDR3 bases: TGTGCCAGCAGCGTAGACAGGGCGAACTATGGCTACACCTTC. The variable domain in full, completed from reference TRBV9 and TRBJ1-2, reads DSGVTQTPKHLITATGQRVTLRCSPRSGDLSVYWYQQSLDQGLQFLIQYYNGEERAKGNILERFSAQQFPDLHSELNLSSLELGDSALYFCASSVDRANYGYTFGSGTRLTVV.